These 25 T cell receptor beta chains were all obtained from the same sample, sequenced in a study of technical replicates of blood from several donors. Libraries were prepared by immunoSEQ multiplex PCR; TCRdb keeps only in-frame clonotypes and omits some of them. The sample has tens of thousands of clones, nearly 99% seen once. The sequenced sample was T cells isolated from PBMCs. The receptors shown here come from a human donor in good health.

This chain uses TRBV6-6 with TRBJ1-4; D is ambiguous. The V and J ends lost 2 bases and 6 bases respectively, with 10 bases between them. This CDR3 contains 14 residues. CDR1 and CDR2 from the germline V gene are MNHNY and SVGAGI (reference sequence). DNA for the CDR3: TGTGCCAGCAGTTACACTTCTCCTTATGAAAAACTGTTTTTT. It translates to CASSYTSPYEKLFF.

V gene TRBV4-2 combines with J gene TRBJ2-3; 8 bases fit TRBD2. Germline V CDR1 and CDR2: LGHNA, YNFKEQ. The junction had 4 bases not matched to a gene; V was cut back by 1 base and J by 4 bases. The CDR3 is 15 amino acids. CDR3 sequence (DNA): TGTGCCAGCAGCCAAGGAAGCGGGAGATCAGATACGCAGTATTTT. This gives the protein CASSQGSGRSDTQYF.

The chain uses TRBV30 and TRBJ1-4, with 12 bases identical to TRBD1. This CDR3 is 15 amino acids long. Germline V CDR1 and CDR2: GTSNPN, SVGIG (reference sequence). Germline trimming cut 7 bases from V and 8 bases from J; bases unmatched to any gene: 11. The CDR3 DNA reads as TGTGCCTCAACTGGGGGACAGGGGGCGAGGGAAAAACTGTTTTTT. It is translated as CASTGGQGAREKLFF.

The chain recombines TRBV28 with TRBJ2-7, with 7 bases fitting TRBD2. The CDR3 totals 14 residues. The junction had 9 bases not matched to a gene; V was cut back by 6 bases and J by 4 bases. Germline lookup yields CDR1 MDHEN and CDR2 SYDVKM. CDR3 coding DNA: TGTGCCAGCAGCGTAGCGGGTGGAGGTTACGAGCAGTACTTC. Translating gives CASSVAGGGYEQYF.

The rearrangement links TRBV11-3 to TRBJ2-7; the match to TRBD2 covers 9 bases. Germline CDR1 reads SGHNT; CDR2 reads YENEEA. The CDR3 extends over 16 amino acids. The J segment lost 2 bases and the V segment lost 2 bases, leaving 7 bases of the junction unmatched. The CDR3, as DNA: TGTGCCAGCAGCTTACGAACTAGCGGGCCCGCCTACGAGCAGTACTTC. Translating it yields CASSLRTSGPAYEQYF.

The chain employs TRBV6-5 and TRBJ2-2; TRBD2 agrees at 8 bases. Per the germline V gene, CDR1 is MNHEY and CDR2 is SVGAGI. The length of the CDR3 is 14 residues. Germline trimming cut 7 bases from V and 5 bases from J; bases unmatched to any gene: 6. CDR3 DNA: TGTGCCAGCACGGGAGGGAGCGTTACCGGGGAGCTGTTTTTT. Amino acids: CASTGGSVTGELFF.

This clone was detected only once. CDR3 region: CASSVSTGELFF. DNA of the CDR3: TGTGCCAGCAGCGTCTCGACCGGGGAGCTGTTTTTT. This chain uses TRBV9 with TRBJ2-2, with D unclear. Germline values: CDR1 SGDLS, CDR2 YYNGEE. The CDR3 has 12 residues. Trimming took 2 bases from V and 5 from J, leaving 4 bases between them.

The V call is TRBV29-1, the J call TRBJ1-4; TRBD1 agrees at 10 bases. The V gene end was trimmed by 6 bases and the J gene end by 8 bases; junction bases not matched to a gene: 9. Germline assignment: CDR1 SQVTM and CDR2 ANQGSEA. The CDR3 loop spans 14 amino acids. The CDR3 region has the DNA TGCAGCGTGATCGACAGGGGGCGCCCAGAAAAACTGTTTTTT. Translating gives CSVIDRGRPEKLFF.

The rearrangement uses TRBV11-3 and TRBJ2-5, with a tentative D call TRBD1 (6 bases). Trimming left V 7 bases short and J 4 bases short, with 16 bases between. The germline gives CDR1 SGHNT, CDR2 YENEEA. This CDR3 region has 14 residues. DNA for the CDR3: TGTGCCAGCACCTCCCAGGGGAGTGTAGAGACCCAGTACTTC. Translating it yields CASTSQGSVETQYF.

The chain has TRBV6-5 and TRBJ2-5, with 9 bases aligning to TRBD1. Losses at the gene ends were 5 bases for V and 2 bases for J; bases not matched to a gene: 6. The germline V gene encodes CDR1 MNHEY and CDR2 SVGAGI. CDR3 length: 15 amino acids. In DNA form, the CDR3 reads TGTGCCAGCAGTCTAGGGACAGGGTGGCAAGAGACCCAGTACTTC. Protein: CASSLGTGWQETQYF.

The CDR3 DNA sequence: TGTGCCAGCAGCAGCCGGGACAGGGTACCAAACACCATATATTTT. It is translated as CASSSRDRVPNTIYF. V is TRBV28 and J is TRBJ1-3; 9 bases fit TRBD1. CDR3 size: 15 residues. Germline V gives CDR1 MDHEN, CDR2 SYDVKM. V shed 6 bases, J shed 6 bases, and the junction held 9 bases outside the gene matches.

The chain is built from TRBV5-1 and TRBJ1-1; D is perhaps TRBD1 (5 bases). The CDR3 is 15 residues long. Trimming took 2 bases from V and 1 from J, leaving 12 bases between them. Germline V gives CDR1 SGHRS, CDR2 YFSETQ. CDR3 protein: CASSFPAGSNTEAFF. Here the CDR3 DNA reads TGCGCCAGCAGCTTCCCCGCAGGGTCGAACACTGAAGCTTTCTTT.

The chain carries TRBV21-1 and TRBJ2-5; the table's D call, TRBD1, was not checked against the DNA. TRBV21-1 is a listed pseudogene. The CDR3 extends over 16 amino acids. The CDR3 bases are TGTGCCAGCAGCTCCCGGGGGACAGGGGGGCAAGAGACCCAGTACTTC. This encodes CASSSRGTGGQETQYF.

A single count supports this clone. CDR3 bases: TGTGCCAGCAGTGATATTGTTTTTCTGGCGGAATACAATGAGCAGTTCTTC. Its protein product is CASSDIVFLAEYNEQFF. The V and J genes are TRBV6-1 and TRBJ2-1; no clear D gene. The CDR3 totals 17 residues. In germline, CDR1 is MNHNS, CDR2 SASEGT. V lost 3 bases and J lost 4, with 19 bases in between.

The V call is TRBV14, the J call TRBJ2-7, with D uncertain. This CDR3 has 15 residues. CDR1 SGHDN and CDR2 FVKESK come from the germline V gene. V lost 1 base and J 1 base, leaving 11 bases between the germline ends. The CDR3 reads CASSQVAQASYEQYF. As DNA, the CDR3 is TGTGCCAGCAGCCAAGTTGCTCAGGCTTCCTACGAGCAGTACTTC.

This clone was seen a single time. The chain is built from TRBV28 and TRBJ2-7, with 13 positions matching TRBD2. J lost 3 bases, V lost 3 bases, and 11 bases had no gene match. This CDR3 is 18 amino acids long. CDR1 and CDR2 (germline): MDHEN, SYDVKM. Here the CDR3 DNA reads TGTGCCAGCAGTTTGGGACTAGCGGGATGGACAGGAATCTACGAGCAGTACTTC. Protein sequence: CASSLGLAGWTGIYEQYF.

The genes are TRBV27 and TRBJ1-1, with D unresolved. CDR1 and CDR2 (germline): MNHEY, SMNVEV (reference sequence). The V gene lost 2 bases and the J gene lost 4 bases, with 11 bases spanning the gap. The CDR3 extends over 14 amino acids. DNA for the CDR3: TGTGCCAGCAGTTTAGGGCTAATTGGCACTGAAGCTTTCTTT. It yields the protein CASSLGLIGTEAFF.

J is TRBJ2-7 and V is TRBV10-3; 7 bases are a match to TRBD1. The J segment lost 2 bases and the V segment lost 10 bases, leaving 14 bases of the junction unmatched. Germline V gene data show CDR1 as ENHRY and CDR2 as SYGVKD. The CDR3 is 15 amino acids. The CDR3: CANSLGGEGTYEQYF. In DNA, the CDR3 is TGTGCCAACAGCTTAGGGGGCGAAGGTACCTACGAGCAGTACTTC.

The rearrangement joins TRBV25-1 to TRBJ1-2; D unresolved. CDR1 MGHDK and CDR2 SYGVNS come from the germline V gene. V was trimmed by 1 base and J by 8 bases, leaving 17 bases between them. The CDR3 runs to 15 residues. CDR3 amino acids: CASSEFLLPGSGYTF. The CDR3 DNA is TGTGCCAGCAGTGAATTTTTGCTTCCGGGTTCCGGCTACACCTTC.

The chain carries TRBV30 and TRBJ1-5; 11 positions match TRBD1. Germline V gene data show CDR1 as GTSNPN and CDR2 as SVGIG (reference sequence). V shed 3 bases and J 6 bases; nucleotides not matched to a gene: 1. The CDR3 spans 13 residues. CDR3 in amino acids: CAWRGQGAQPQHF. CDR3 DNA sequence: TGTGCCTGGAGAGGACAGGGGGCTCAGCCCCAGCATTTT.

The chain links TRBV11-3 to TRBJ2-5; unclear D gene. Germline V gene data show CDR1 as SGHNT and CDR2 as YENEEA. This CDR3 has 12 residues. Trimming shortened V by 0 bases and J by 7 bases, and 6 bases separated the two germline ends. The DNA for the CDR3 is TGTGCCAGCAGCTTAGATGCGGTGACCCAGTACTTC. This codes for CASSLDAVTQYF.

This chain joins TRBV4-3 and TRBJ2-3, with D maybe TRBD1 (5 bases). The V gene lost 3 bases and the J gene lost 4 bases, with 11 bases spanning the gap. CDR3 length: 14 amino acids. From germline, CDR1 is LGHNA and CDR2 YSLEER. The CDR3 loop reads CASSHSGFSDTQYF. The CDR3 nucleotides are TGCGCCAGCAGCCACTCAGGGTTTTCAGATACGCAGTATTTT.

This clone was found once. CDR3 DNA sequence: TGTGCCAGCAGCCCCCGGACTAGCGGTTACGAGCAGTACTTC. It yields the protein CASSPRTSGYEQYF. V and J are TRBV4-2 and TRBJ2-7; 10 nucleotides agree with TRBD2. Trimming at V came to 4 bases and at J to 4 bases, leaving 4 bases not matched to a gene. The germline gives CDR1 LGHNA, CDR2 YNFKEQ. The CDR3 extends over 14 amino acids.

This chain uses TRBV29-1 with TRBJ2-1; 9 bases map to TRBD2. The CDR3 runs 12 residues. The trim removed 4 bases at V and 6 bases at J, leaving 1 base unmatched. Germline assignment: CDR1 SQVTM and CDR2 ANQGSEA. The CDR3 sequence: CSVVSGSNEQFF. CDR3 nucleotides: TGCAGCGTTGTTAGCGGGAGCAATGAGCAGTTCTTC.

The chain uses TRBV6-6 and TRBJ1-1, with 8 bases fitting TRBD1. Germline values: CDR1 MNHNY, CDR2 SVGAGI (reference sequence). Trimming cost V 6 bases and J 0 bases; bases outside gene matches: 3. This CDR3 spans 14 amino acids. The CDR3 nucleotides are TGTGCCAGCAGGGACAGGGCTATGAACACTGAAGCTTTCTTT. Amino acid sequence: CASRDRAMNTEAFF.